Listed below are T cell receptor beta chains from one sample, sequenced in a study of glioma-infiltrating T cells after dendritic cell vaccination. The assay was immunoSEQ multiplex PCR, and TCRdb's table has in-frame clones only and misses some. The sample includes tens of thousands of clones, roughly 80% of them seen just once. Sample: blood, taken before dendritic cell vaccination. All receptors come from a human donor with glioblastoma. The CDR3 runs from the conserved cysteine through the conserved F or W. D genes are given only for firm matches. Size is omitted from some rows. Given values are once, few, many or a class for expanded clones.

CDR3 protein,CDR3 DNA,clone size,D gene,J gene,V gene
CASLLTGLDQPQHF,TGTGCCAGCCTTCTTACAGGGTTGGATCAGCCCCAGCATTTT,NA,NA,TRBJ1-5,TRBV6-6
CASSLRGDIYEQYF,TGTGCCAGCAGCTTACGGGGGGATATCTACGAGCAGTACTTC,NA,TRBD2,TRBJ2-7,TRBV7-2
CASSWTRGPGGNEQFF,TGCGCCAGCAGCTGGACCAGGGGGCCTGGGGGCAATGAGCAGTTCTTC,NA,TRBD1,TRBJ2-1,TRBV5-1
CASSPSNTYEQYF,TGCGCCAGCAGCCCTTCTAATACCTACGAGCAGTACTTC,NA,NA,TRBJ2-7,TRBV5-1
CASSTLPNRGRTDTQYF,TGTGCCAGCAGTACCCTCCCGAACAGGGGGCGGACAGATACGCAGTATTTT,NA,TRBD1,TRBJ2-3,TRBV28
CASSEAWTGYEQYF,TGTGCCAGCAGTGAAGCCTGGACAGGGTACGAGCAGTACTTC,few,TRBD1,TRBJ2-7,TRBV6-1
CASSYTSGGSSGELFF,TGTGCCAGCAGCTACACTAGCGGGGGTAGCTCCGGGGAGCTGTTTTTT,NA,TRBD2,TRBJ2-2,TRBV11-2
CAISEGVGGVTDTQYF,TGTGCCATCAGTGAAGGAGTGGGCGGGGTCACAGATACGCAGTATTTT,NA,NA,TRBJ2-3,TRBV10-3
CASSEAGGKLFF,TGTGCCAGCAGTGAAGCAGGAGGAAAACTGTTTTTT,NA,NA,TRBJ1-4,TRBV2
CASRRIFRTSAPQETQYF,TGTGCCAGCAGGCGGATATTCCGGACTAGCGCCCCCCAAGAGACCCAGTACTTC,NA,TRBD2,TRBJ2-5,TRBV27
CASRREGNQPQHF,TGTGCCAGCAGACGGGAAGGCAATCAGCCCCAGCATTTT,NA,NA,TRBJ1-5,TRBV2
CASMTGGTYEQYF,TGCGCCAGCATGACAGGGGGCACCTACGAGCAGTACTTC,NA,TRBD1,TRBJ2-7,TRBV10-2
CASSDPPFSDKPNYGYTF,TGTGCCAGCAGTGACCCTCCCTTCTCGGACAAACCTAACTATGGCTACACCTTC,medium-sized,NA,TRBJ1-2,TRBV28
CASSLAGGSGETQYF,TGTGCCAGCAGCCTTGCAGGGGGCTCCGGGGAGACCCAGTACTTC,few,TRBD1,TRBJ2-5,TRBV27
CASRYQYDRGYEQYF,TGTGCCAGTAGGTACCAGTATGACAGGGGCTACGAGCAGTACTTC,NA,TRBD1,TRBJ2-7,TRBV19
CASSLGGRYNSPLHF,TGTGCCAGCAGCTTGGGTGGCAGATATAATTCACCCCTCCACTTT,NA,NA,TRBJ1-6,TRBV5-6
CASSPGQGSGSFEKLFF,TGTGCCAGCAGCCCGGGACAGGGTAGCGGGAGTTTTGAAAAACTGTTTTTT,NA,TRBD1,TRBJ1-4,TRBV7-9
CASSVRVQPQHF,TGCGCCAGCAGCGTCAGGGTTCAGCCCCAGCATTTT,NA,NA,TRBJ1-5,TRBV5-1
CAISPGNEQYF,TGTGCCATCAGTCCGGGGAACGAGCAGTACTTC,NA,NA,TRBJ2-7,TRBV10-3
CASSLVRGDEQYF,TGCGCCAGCAGCTTGGTCAGGGGGGATGAGCAGTACTTC,NA,NA,TRBJ2-7,TRBV5-1
CATNSWGGSGNTIYF,TGTGCCACCAACTCCTGGGGGGGCTCTGGAAACACCATATATTTT,NA,NA,TRBJ1-3,TRBV15
CASRPVSVAYYEQYF,TGTGCCAGCAGGCCCGTGAGCGTGGCATACTACGAGCAGTACTTC,NA,NA,TRBJ2-7,TRBV7-2
CASSQGDGGVSYEQYF,TGTGCCAGCAGCCAAGGGGATGGGGGGGTTTCCTACGAGCAGTACTTC,NA,TRBD2,TRBJ2-7,TRBV4-2
CASSRQGNTDTQYF,TGTGCCAGCAGCCGACAGGGTAACACAGATACGCAGTATTTT,NA,TRBD1,TRBJ2-3,TRBV5-5
CASSRQASSYGYTF,TGTGCCAGTAGTCGACAGGCCTCATCCTATGGCTACACCTTC,once,NA,TRBJ1-2,TRBV19
CASSSLDRVYGYTF,TGTGCCAGCAGTTCCCTCGACAGGGTATATGGCTACACCTTC,once,TRBD1,TRBJ1-2,TRBV28
CAPRGQGRAKNIQYF,TGTGCCCCCCGGGGCCAGGGGAGAGCCAAAAACATTCAGTACTTC,NA,NA,TRBJ2-4,TRBV21-1
CASSSGLAGINEQFF,TGCGCCAGCAGCTCGGGACTAGCGGGGATCAATGAGCAGTTCTTC,once,TRBD2,TRBJ2-1,TRBV5-1
CASSLGTSGGLGEQYF,TGCGCCAGCAGCTTGGGGACTAGCGGGGGATTGGGCGAGCAGTACTTC,NA,TRBD2,TRBJ2-7,TRBV5-1
CASSPSGGAETQYF,TGTGCCAGCAGTCCATCAGGGGGCGCCGAGACCCAGTACTTC,NA,TRBD1,TRBJ2-5,TRBV28
CASSYSRDRATPSF,TGTGCCAGCAGTTACTCGCGGGACAGGGCAACTCCATCCTTC,NA,TRBD1,TRBJ2-7,TRBV6-5
CASSSHENTDTQYF,TGCGCCAGCAGCTCCCACGAGAACACAGATACGCAGTATTTT,NA,NA,TRBJ2-3,TRBV5-1
CASSLGPRGAEAFF,TGTGCCAGCAGCTTAGGCCCCAGGGGGGCTGAAGCTTTCTTT,NA,TRBD1,TRBJ1-1,TRBV13
CASSPGTGTSGYTF,TGCGCCAGCAGTCCGGGGACAGGGACTAGTGGCTACACCTTC,few,TRBD1,TRBJ1-2,TRBV10-1
CASRNGKGANIQYF,TGTGCCAGTAGAAATGGTAAGGGGGCGAACATTCAGTACTTC,once,TRBD1,TRBJ2-4,TRBV19
CASSQGLFGFRSNTEAFF,TGCGCCAGCAGCCAAGGGTTGTTCGGATTCAGGTCAAACACTGAAGCTTTCTTT,few,NA,TRBJ1-1,TRBV4-1
CASSFPSGGAYNEQFF,TGCGCCAGCAGCTTCCCTAGCGGGGGGGCCTACAATGAGCAGTTCTTC,NA,TRBD2,TRBJ2-1,TRBV5-1
CASSRLDAGTQYF,TGTGCCAGCAGCCGATTGGATGCGGGTACGCAGTATTTT,NA,NA,TRBJ2-3,TRBV7-9
CASSPTGGGYEQYF,TGTGCCAGCAGCCCAACAGGGGGCGGCTACGAGCAGTACTTC,NA,TRBD1,TRBJ2-7,TRBV5-5
CADTGDTRGISTDTQYF,TGTGCCGACACTGGGGACACCAGGGGGATAAGCACAGATACGCAGTATTTT,once,TRBD1,TRBJ2-3,TRBV7-9
CASSLMAGAEYNEQFF,TGTGCCAGCAGCTTGATGGCGGGGGCGGAATACAATGAGCAGTTCTTC,NA,NA,TRBJ2-1,TRBV5-4
CASSLRTGGDETQYF,TGTGCCAGTAGTCTCCGGACAGGAGGGGACGAGACCCAGTACTTC,NA,NA,TRBJ2-5,TRBV19
CASTKLDRDNQPQHF,TGTGCCAGCACCAAGTTAGACAGGGACAATCAGCCCCAGCATTTT,few,TRBD1,TRBJ1-5,TRBV28
CATAQGAETEAFF,TGTGCCACTGCACAGGGGGCGGAGACTGAAGCTTTCTTT,few,TRBD1,TRBJ1-1,TRBV6-1